This T cell receptor (beta chain) was recovered during a study of identical twins. General study results and limits: Researchers reported weaker excess twin sharing in beta out-of-frame sequences.

To note about this clonotype: Antigen: not known.

cDNA molecules carried unique molecular identifiers, and template switching added a universal primer site. TCRdb re-called the 5' RACE reads through MiXCR, storing one row per CDR3 protein. The table shows approximately 500,000 distinct CDR3 sequences, with roughly 15% occurring only once. Germline CDR1 SGHTA, CDR2 FQGNSA. J gave up 3 bases and V 5 bases, and 5 bases lay outside the gene matches. The CDR3 loop spans 14 amino acids. These data were likewise used in another study, on yellow fever vaccine responses in identical twins.

What was sequenced was CD4+ T cells sorted from blood. The source of this sequence is a woman aged 18-29 years in good health. The chain employs TRBV7-2 and TRBJ2-3; 7 nucleotides line up with TRBD2. DNA of the CDR3: TGTGCCAGCAGCCCCTCGCGGGGGACAGATACGCAGTATTTT. This sequence encodes CASSPSRGTDTQYF.